The rows below give T cell receptor beta chains drawn from one sample of a study of blood T cell repertoires in COVID-19. Libraries were prepared by immunoSEQ multiplex PCR; TCRdb keeps only in-frame clonotypes and omits some of them. The sample has about 170,000 clones; around four fifths are singletons. Sample: peripheral blood. Receptors originate from an elderly woman with COVID-19, enrolled during active disease. The CDR3 runs from the conserved cysteine through the conserved F or W.

V: TRBV18; length: 13; CDR3: CASSPDKNNGYTF
V: TRBV3-1/TRBV3-2; length: 12; CDR3: CASSQGTGTQYF
V: TRBV9; length: 14; CDR3: CASSVDMGRSPLHF
V: TRBV5-1; length: 13; CDR3: CASSETGEETQYF
V: TRBV14; length: 14; CDR3: CASSPPGGGNEQYF
V: TRBV9; length: 14; CDR3: CASSVSGNTGELFF
V: TRBV6-4; length: 13; CDR3: CASRGTGGDTQYF
V: TRBV7-9; length: 15; CDR3: CASSSWLAGQSEQYF
V: TRBV2; length: 12; CDR3: CASSGQGGGYTF
V: TRBV28; length: 15; CDR3: CASSSGSQGTDTQYF
V: TRBV6-4; length: 15; CDR3: CASSSDRGSTDTQYF
V: TRBV6-5; length: 14; CDR3: CASQIQGGNTEAFF
V: TRBV7-9; length: 18; CDR3: CASSLPGGGHGGTGELFF
V: TRBV5-5; length: 17; CDR3: CASSSPSTSLGTDTQYF
V: TRBV4-1; length: 13; CDR3: CASSQPRIRELFF
V: TRBV4-2; length: 13; CDR3: CASSFGQSYGYTF
V: TRBV3-1/TRBV3-2; length: 14; CDR3: CASSQARSFGELFF
V: TRBV3-1/TRBV3-2; length: 12; CDR3: CASSRGGYEQYF
V: TRBV28; length: 13; CDR3: CASSQGGGTEAFF
V: TRBV18; length: 17; CDR3: CASSTTGTQTNTGELFF
V: TRBV7-6; length: 16; CDR3: CASSLGSVQVKETQYF
V: TRBV18; length: 14; CDR3: CASSLEGTNQPQHF
V: TRBV9; length: 14; CDR3: CASSVGGPPNEQFF
V: TRBV5-1; length: 15; CDR3: CASSLAPPRNTEAFF
V: TRBV1; length: 13; CDR3: CTSSPRGNTEAFF
V: TRBV18; length: 15; CDR3: CASSGTGGPGNTIYF
V: TRBV2; length: 15; CDR3: CASTRAREGNNEQFF
V: TRBV28; length: 16; CDR3: CASRTPGQGGPDEQFF
V: TRBV28; length: 15; CDR3: CASSPLTGGYEKLFF